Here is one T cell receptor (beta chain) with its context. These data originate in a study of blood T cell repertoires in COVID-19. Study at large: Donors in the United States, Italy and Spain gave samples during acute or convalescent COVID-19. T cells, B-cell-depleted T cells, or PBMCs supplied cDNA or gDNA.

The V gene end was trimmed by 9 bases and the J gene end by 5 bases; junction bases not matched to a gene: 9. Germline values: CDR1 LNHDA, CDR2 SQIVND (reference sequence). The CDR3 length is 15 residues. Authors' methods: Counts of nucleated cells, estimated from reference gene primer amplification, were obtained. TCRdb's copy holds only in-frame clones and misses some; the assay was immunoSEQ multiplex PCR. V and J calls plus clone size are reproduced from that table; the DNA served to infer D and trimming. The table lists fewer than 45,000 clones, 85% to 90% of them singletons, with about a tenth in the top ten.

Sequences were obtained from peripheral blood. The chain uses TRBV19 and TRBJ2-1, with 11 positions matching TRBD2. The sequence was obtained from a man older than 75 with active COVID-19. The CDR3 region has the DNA TGTGCCAGCAATTATGGGACTAGCGGTAACAATGAGCAGTTCTTC. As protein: CASNYGTSGNNEQFF.